This TCR beta chain was found in a study of CD8 T cells in Susac syndrome. The authors reverse transcribed roughly 0.5 to 1 ug RNA with random hexamers. TCRdb reprocessed the immunoSEQ multiplex PCR reads with MiXCR, giving one entry per CDR3 protein. The table has some 70,000 distinct CDR3 sequences, 90% to 95% seen once. In this sample, this clonotype turned up a few times. The source material was CD8+ T cells from PBMCs. This TCR was sampled from a human donor with multiple sclerosis.

The CDR3, as DNA: TGCGCCAGCAGCTCAGACCCCGGGACCCTATACGAGCAGTACTTC. This codes for CASSSDPGTLYEQYF. J is TRBJ2-7 and V is TRBV5-1; D possibly uses TRBD1 or TRBD2 (5 bases each). Trimming shortened V by 3 bases and J by 4 bases, and 17 bases separated the two germline ends. Per the germline V gene, CDR1 is SGHRS and CDR2 is YFSETQ. This CDR3 region has 15 residues.